The following is a T cell receptor beta chain sequence with its context. Its specificity is unknown. The sample is drawn from a study of shared clonotypes between healthy human individuals. Study-wide findings and caveats: Only blood was sampled, and tissue TCR repertoires likely differ from blood ones. Represented diversity, genetic and exposure-history alike, was limited by few donors.

The healthy adult donors were HIV-negative and reported no recent acute infections or vaccinations. The CDR3 is 13 amino acids. The V and J ends lost 3 bases and 6 bases, in that order; junction bases with no gene match: 2. The germline gives CDR1 SGHKS, CDR2 YYEKEE (reference sequence). Investigators spread the genomic DNA of each subset evenly over several immunoSEQ plates. Libraries were prepared by immunoSEQ multiplex PCR; TCRdb keeps only in-frame clonotypes and omits some of them. The data hold fewer than 200,000 clones, with about 93% observed a single time. This clonotype was obtained from a woman aged 30 to 39 in good health. The genes are TRBV5-5 and TRBJ1-2, with 10 bases fitting TRBD1. The source material was naive CD4+ T cells sorted from blood. Subset indicated: CD45RA+ positively selected. DNA for the CDR3: TGTGCCAGCAGCTCGGACAGGGGGAATGGCTACACCTTC. Translated: CASSSDRGNGYTF.